This T cell receptor (beta chain) emerged from a study of cytomegalovirus exposure and HLA in healthy donors. Comments on this clone: Its antigen is not known.

The table came from immunoSEQ multiplex PCR; TCRdb's copy has only in-frame clones and leaves some out. The sample has 220,000 or so clones, 80% to 85% seen once; the top ten hold 11% to 15%. Findings and limits, study-wide: In vitro experiments confirmed that three CMV-associated chains were specific for CMV antigens. The study recorded fewer than 200 TCR beta chains that were cytomegalovirus-associated. High sensitivity and specificity were reportedly achieved when the classifier diagnosed cytomegalovirus status.

The V and J ends lost 3 bases and 5 bases respectively, with 22 bases between them. The CDR3 has 17 residues. Germline V gene sequence: CDR1 SGHVS, CDR2 FNYEAQ. Separate from the approximately 600-subject first cohort was the approximately 130-subject validation cohort, to which the donors belonged. This receptor was obtained from a woman aged 30 to 39 in good health and CMV-seropositive. V and J are TRBV7-6 and TRBJ1-1; possible D gene TRBD1, 5 bases. The sequencing input was PBMCs. Here the CDR3 DNA reads TGTGCCAGCAGCTTTCTTCCTGGAAGAGGGGAGCGGACTGAAGCTTTCTTT. Residues: CASSFLPGRGERTEAFF. Supplemented by reference TRBV7-6 and TRBJ1-1, the full variable domain reads GAGVSQSPRYKVTKRGQDVALRCDPISGHVSLYWYRQALGQGPEFLTYFNYEAQQDKSGLPNDRFSAERPEGSISTLTIQRTEQRDSAMYRCASSFLPGRGERTEAFFGQGTRLTVV.